These 14 T cell receptor beta chains were all obtained from the same sample, sequenced in a study of blood T cell repertoires in COVID-19. Libraries were prepared by immunoSEQ multiplex PCR; TCRdb keeps only in-frame clonotypes and omits some of them. Of about 84,000 clones in the sample, 76% were seen once. The source material was peripheral blood. The receptors derive from a man aged 65 to 85 with acute or convalescent COVID-19.

The J gene is TRBJ1-1, the V gene TRBV19; TRBD1 aligns across 7 bases. The germline gives CDR1 LNHDA, CDR2 SQIVND (reference sequence). J was trimmed by 0 bases and V by 5 bases; bases with no gene match: 12. CDR3 length equals 17 residues. The CDR3 protein is CASSLQPGQLMNTEAFF. The CDR3 nucleotides are TGTGCCAGTAGTTTACAACCGGGACAGCTGATGAACACTGAAGCTTTCTTT.

This sequence joins TRBV11-3 and TRBJ2-5; 12 bases are shared with TRBD1. Germline trimming cut 4 bases from V and 3 bases from J; bases unmatched to any gene: 6. The CDR3 has 16 amino acids. The germline CDR1 and CDR2 sequences are SGHNT and YENEEA. CDR3 in amino acids: CASSWTGTGGEETQYF. CDR3 bases: TGTGCCAGCAGCTGGACCGGGACAGGGGGCGAAGAGACCCAGTACTTC.

J is TRBJ1-4 and V is TRBV18; D ambiguous. Trimming pared 5 bases from V and 5 bases from J, leaving 9 bases between. In germline, CDR1 is KGHSH, CDR2 LQKENI. CDR3 length equals 13 residues. The CDR3 DNA sequence: TGTGCCAGCTCAGCGACTGGGAATGAAAAACTGTTTTTT. Translating gives CASSATGNEKLFF.

The rearrangement uses TRBV6-5 and TRBJ2-2; no definite D call. V dropped 6 bases and J dropped 2 bases, with 13 bases sitting between them. Germline V gene data show CDR1 as MNHEY and CDR2 as SVGAGI. The CDR3 consists of 15 residues. The CDR3 nucleotides are TGTGCCAGCAGCCGATCGACATTAAACACCGGGGAGCTGTTTTTT. Protein: CASSRSTLNTGELFF.

The J gene is TRBJ2-7, the V gene TRBV27, with 7 positions matching TRBD2. CDR3 length: 15 residues. Germline CDR1 and CDR2: MNHEY and SMNVEV (reference sequence). J gave up 1 base and V 6 bases, and 9 bases lay outside the gene matches. The CDR3 spells CASSYSSGGSYEQYF. For the CDR3, the DNA is TGTGCCAGCAGCTATTCTAGCGGAGGATCCTACGAGCAGTACTTC.

The chain uses TRBV18 and TRBJ1-5; D may be TRBD1 (5 bases). V lost 6 bases to trimming and J lost 3 bases, with 15 bases between them. Germline-derived CDR1 and CDR2 are KGHSH and LQKENI. The CDR3 runs to 15 residues. The DNA of the CDR3 is TGTGCCAGCTCTTCGACAGCCGGTAACAATCAGCCCCAGCATTTT. The encoded protein is CASSSTAGNNQPQHF.

The chain employs TRBV9 and TRBJ1-3; D possibly corresponds to TRBD1 (5 bases). Trimming took off 2 bases at V and 0 bases at J, with 15 bases between the two ends. Per germline, CDR1 SGDLS and CDR2 YYNGEE. The CDR3 consists of 17 residues. The CDR3 DNA reads TGTGCCAGCAGCGTGGCGGGGCGGTTAGACTCTGGAAACACCATATATTTT. Its protein product is CASSVAGRLDSGNTIYF.

By sample share, this clone is medium-sized (0.01 to 0.1%). J is TRBJ1-5 and V is TRBV4-1; 7 bases match TRBD1. Germline CDR1 MGHRA, CDR2 YSYEKL. The CDR3 consists of 13 residues. With V trimmed by 4 bases and J by 6 bases, 3 bases remained unmatched. Here the CDR3 reads CASSRTGGQPQHF. CDR3 bases: TGCGCCAGCAGCCGGACAGGCGGTCAGCCCCAGCATTTT.

The genes are TRBV7-6 and TRBJ1-4; 7 bases agree with TRBD1. The germline V gene has CDR1 SGHVS and CDR2 FNYEAQ. With 5 bases clipped from V and 4 bases from J, the junction kept 7 bases outside the gene matches. The CDR3 consists of 15 residues. The CDR3 protein is CASSPSGQRNEKLFF. DNA of the CDR3: TGTGCCAGCAGCCCATCGGGACAGCGTAATGAAAAACTGTTTTTT.

The V gene is TRBV15, the J gene TRBJ1-1, with a tentative D call TRBD1 (5 bases). Between the trimmed V and J ends, which lost 0 bases and 6 bases, there was a span of 14 bases. Germline values: CDR1 LNHNV, CDR2 YYDKDF (reference sequence). This CDR3 spans 15 amino acids. CDR3 bases: TGTGCCACCAGCAGAGACAGGGTTGTAAGGGCTGAAGCTTTCTTT. It yields the protein CATSRDRVVRAEAFF.

This clone came up a few times. The J gene is TRBJ2-3, the V gene TRBV9; 12 bases map to TRBD2. From germline, CDR1 is SGDLS and CDR2 YYNGEE. CDR3 size: 18 residues. V lost 0 bases, J lost 0 bases, and 5 bases stayed unmatched. CDR3 loop: CASSVDPSGRESTDTQYF. CDR3 nucleotide sequence: TGTGCCAGCAGCGTAGATCCTAGCGGGAGGGAGAGCACAGATACGCAGTATTTT.

V gene TRBV18 combines with J gene TRBJ1-2; D is unresolved. The length of the CDR3 is 15 residues. Per the germline V gene, CDR1 is KGHSH and CDR2 is LQKENI. The V end was cut by 3 bases, the J end by 5 bases, with 16 bases between. In nucleotides, the CDR3 is TGTGCCAGCTCACCCCTGAGCGGGTCCACTTATGGCTACACCTTC. This encodes CASSPLSGSTYGYTF.

V and J are TRBV9 and TRBJ1-2; possible D gene TRBD1, 5 bases. The CDR3 is made up of 13 amino acids. V lost 0 bases, J lost 6 bases, and 9 bases lay in between. Germline assignment: CDR1 SGDLS and CDR2 YYNGEE. The CDR3 sequence is CASSVEGIDGYTF. The CDR3 DNA follows: TGTGCCAGCAGCGTAGAGGGGATAGATGGCTACACCTTC.

The DNA of the CDR3 is TGCGCCAGCAGCTTGGGTAGCGGGAGTGGGTACAATGAGCAGTTCTTC. It specifies CASSLGSGSGYNEQFF. The chain joins TRBV5-1 to TRBJ2-1; the match to TRBD2 covers 9 bases. V lost 0 bases to trimming and J lost 4 bases; unmatched junction nucleotides: 5. CDR1 SGHRS and CDR2 YFSETQ come from the germline V gene. This CDR3 region has 16 residues.